One sample yielded the 22 T cell receptor beta chains listed below, sequenced in a study of CD8 T cells in ankylosing spondylitis. TCRdb analysed the 5' RACE reads with MiXCR anew, one entry per CDR3 protein. The sample shows approximately 180,000 distinct CDR3 sequences, 15% to 20% of them seen only once. Material: blood, either unsorted or a sorted T cell fraction (not recorded which). The receptors were sampled from a male donor under 30 with ankylosing spondylitis or in good health (not recorded which).

Ten or more counts support this clonotype. V and J are TRBV7-6 and TRBJ2-3; possibly TRBD2 for D (6 bases). Trimming took 3 bases from V and 0 from J, leaving 10 bases between them. The germline CDR1 and CDR2 sequences are SGHVS and FNYEAQ. This CDR3 has 15 amino acids. CDR3 nucleotide sequence: TGTGCCAGCAGCTTCACAGCGGGCAGCACAGATACGCAGTATTTT. It is translated as CASSFTAGSTDTQYF.

This clonotype has more than one count but fewer than ten. The genes are TRBV6-5 and TRBJ1-5; no clear D. The germline V and J ends were trimmed by 5 bases and 2 bases, with 10 bases remaining between them. The CDR3 runs 14 residues. CDR1 MNHEY and CDR2 SVGAGI come from the germline V gene. The chain's CDR3 is CASSGSGGNQPQHF. Written as DNA, the CDR3 is TGTGCCAGCAGTGGTAGCGGTGGCAATCAGCCCCAGCATTTT.

There are many counts of this clonotype. CDR3 coding DNA: TGTGCCAGCAGTACCAGACGGACTAGCGGGAACCTGGAAGGTGAGCAGTTCTTC. Protein sequence: CASSTRRTSGNLEGEQFF. This sequence joins TRBV12-3 or TRBV12-4 and TRBJ2-1; TRBD2 matches 12 bases. The V segment lost 5 bases and the J segment 9 bases; nucleotides outside the gene matches: 17. This CDR3 spans 18 amino acids.

This clonotype was recorded many times. The J gene is TRBJ2-3, the V gene TRBV12-3 or TRBV12-4, with D perhaps matching TRBD2 (6 bases). CDR3 length equals 15 residues. V was shortened by 2 bases and J by 6 bases, with 15 bases between the two germline ends. This chain's CDR3 is CASSLRGRPVDTQYF. The CDR3 nucleotides read TGTGCCAGCAGTTTACGGGGGAGGCCAGTCGATACGCAGTATTTT.

This clonotype was counted at least ten times. This chain uses TRBV12-3 or TRBV12-4 with TRBJ1-2; D is unclear. Trimming pared 3 bases from V and 4 bases from J, leaving 12 bases between. The CDR3 consists of 14 residues. In nucleotides, the CDR3 is TGTGCCAGCAGTTTTTATTCGGAGGCCTATGGCTACACCTTC. It codes for CASSFYSEAYGYTF.

This rearrangement joins TRBV7-6 to TRBJ2-5, with unresolved D. The germline V gene has CDR1 SGHVS and CDR2 FNYEAQ. Deletions cut 0 bases from V and 5 bases from J, with 4 bases between. The CDR3 runs to 12 residues. This CDR3 is CASSLASETQYF. In DNA form, the CDR3 reads TGTGCCAGCAGCTTAGCATCTGAGACCCAGTACTTC.

Only a few counts were recorded for this clonotype. The chain combines TRBV7-6 with TRBJ2-3, with 10 bases matching TRBD2. J lost 3 bases, V lost 3 bases, and 12 bases had no gene match. The CDR3 is made up of 18 amino acids. Germline assignment: CDR1 SGHVS and CDR2 FNYEAQ. CDR3 region: CASSFGSGLAVPTDTQYF. CDR3 coding DNA: TGTGCCAGCAGCTTTGGATCAGGACTAGCGGTTCCTACAGATACGCAGTATTTT.

In this sample, this clonotype turned up many times. This chain links TRBV12-3 or TRBV12-4 with TRBJ2-7, with 9 nucleotides matching TRBD2. The CDR3 is 17 amino acids. V lost 2 bases, J lost 2 bases, and 10 bases stayed unmatched. This CDR3 is CASSLFRLAGSTYEQYF. DNA of the CDR3: TGTGCCAGCAGTTTATTTCGGCTAGCGGGATCTACCTACGAGCAGTACTTC.

Many counts were recorded for this clonotype. CDR3 residues: CASSQVGDTSYNEQFF. The CDR3 DNA reads TGCGCCAGCAGCCAAGTAGGGGACACCTCCTACAATGAGCAGTTCTTC. The rearrangement uses TRBV4-3 and TRBJ2-1, with D possibly being TRBD1 (6 bases). The CDR3 consists of 16 residues. Trimming stripped 1 base from V and 0 bases from J, with 10 bases between. In germline, CDR1 is LGHNA, CDR2 YSLEER.

At least ten counts were recorded for this clonotype. The V and J genes are TRBV20-1 and TRBJ1-1; 7 bases map to TRBD1. The CDR3 has 15 residues. Germline CDR1 DFQATT, CDR2 SNEGSKA (reference sequence). V shed 3 bases, J shed 5 bases, and the junction held 12 bases outside the gene matches. In nucleotides, the CDR3 is TGCAGTGCTAGTGCTAGAGGATCAGGGGGTACTGAAGCTTTCTTT. Encoded protein: CSASARGSGGTEAFF.

This clonotype was recorded a few times. CDR3 protein: CSVGLANEQFF. The CDR3 region has the DNA TGCAGCGTTGGACTAGCCAATGAGCAGTTCTTC. The rearrangement links TRBV29-1 to TRBJ2-1, with 7 bases aligning to TRBD2. Germline values: CDR1 SQVTM, CDR2 ANQGSEA. The trim removed 4 bases at V and 6 bases at J, leaving 0 bases unmatched. The CDR3 is 11 residues long.

The sample holds a few counts of this clonotype. The rearrangement uses TRBV4-1 and TRBJ2-1; D may be TRBD2 (5 bases). The V and J ends lost 5 bases and 0 bases respectively, with 14 bases between them. The germline CDR1 and CDR2 sequences are MGHRA and YSYEKL. The CDR3 extends over 16 amino acids. The CDR3 loop reads CASSYSGSLSYNEQFF. In DNA, the CDR3 is TGCGCCAGCAGCTATTCGGGGAGTCTCTCCTACAATGAGCAGTTCTTC.

This clonotype has a count of ten or more. The chain uses TRBV5-6 and TRBJ2-3; weak D call: TRBD2 (5 bases). The V gene's germline CDR1 is SGHDT and CDR2 YYEEEE. The length of the CDR3 is 11 residues. Deletions cut 4 bases from V and 5 bases from J, with 5 bases between. This chain's CDR3 is CASSEGDTQYF. The CDR3 nucleotides read TGTGCCAGCAGCGAGGGAGATACGCAGTATTTT.

This clonotype was seen many times. The chain employs TRBV7-2 and TRBJ1-6; tentative D call: TRBD1 (6 bases). Looked up from germline, CDR1 is SGHTA and CDR2 is FQGNSA. There are 14 residues in the CDR3. The germline V and J ends were trimmed by 3 bases and 9 bases, with 12 bases remaining between them. CDR3 nucleotides: TGTGCCAGCAGCTTGAACAGGGCGATTTCACCCCTCCACTTT. Translation gives CASSLNRAISPLHF.

This clonotype was seen at least ten times. The chain recombines TRBV5-1 with TRBJ1-1; no definite D call. Germline V gives CDR1 SGHRS, CDR2 YFSETQ. The V and J ends lost 2 bases and 4 bases respectively, with 18 bases between them. CDR3 size: 16 residues. CDR3 sequence (DNA): TGCGCCAGCAGCTTCGGGTTGGGAATTCGGGCCACTGAAGCTTTCTTT. Its translation is CASSFGLGIRATEAFF.

In its sample, this clonotype was seen many times. The chain combines TRBV18 with TRBJ2-4; D is unresolved. Germline CDR1 is KGHSH and CDR2 is LQKENI. With 4 bases removed from V and 6 bases from J, the gap between germline ends came to 7 bases. The CDR3 covers 12 residues. The CDR3 region has the DNA TGTGCCAGCTCACTCAAAACAAACATTCAGTACTTC. Its translation is CASSLKTNIQYF.

This clonotype was observed at least ten times. V is TRBV6-1 and J is TRBJ2-7; D might be TRBD1 or TRBD2, each matching 5 bases. The CDR3 sequence is 13 residues long. Between the trimmed V and J ends, which lost 4 bases and 3 bases, there was a span of 10 bases. CDR1 and CDR2 (germline): MNHNS, SASEGT. CDR3 region: CASSAGPSYEQYV. The CDR3 DNA follows: TGTGCCAGCAGTGCGGGACCGAGCTACGAGCAGTACGTC.

This clonotype was seen ten or more times. J is TRBJ2-5 and V is TRBV24-1; D gene uncertain. V was pared by 4 bases and J by 0 bases, with 5 bases between. This CDR3 is 13 amino acids long. The germline CDR1 and CDR2 sequences are KGHDR and SFDVKD. The CDR3 region is CATSDHNQETQYF. The CDR3 nucleotides are TGTGCCACCAGTGACCACAACCAAGAGACCCAGTACTTC.

This clonotype was detected many times. The chain carries TRBV6-2 or TRBV6-3 and TRBJ2-7; D may match TRBD1 or TRBD2 (5 bases each). The CDR3 is 14 residues long. V was trimmed by 6 bases and J by 6 bases, leaving 18 bases between them. Germline V gene sequence: CDR1 MNHEY, CDR2 SVGEGT. This CDR3 reads CASSLLGVGVEQYV. The CDR3 DNA reads TGTGCCAGCAGCTTGCTGGGGGTGGGAGTCGAGCAGTACGTC.

This clonotype was observed many times. The chain uses TRBV27 and TRBJ2-1; 11 bases are shared with TRBD2. The V segment lost 10 bases and the J segment 2 bases; nucleotides outside the gene matches: 10. CDR1 and CDR2 (germline): MNHEY, SMNVEV (reference sequence). The CDR3 extends over 16 amino acids. The CDR3 DNA follows: TGTGCCACCCAGACACCGGGACTAGCGGCCTACAATGAGCAGTTCTTC. Its protein is CATQTPGLAAYNEQFF.

This clonotype was detected many times. The chain couples TRBV7-2 to TRBJ2-4; no clear D gene. Trimming stripped 1 base from V and 7 bases from J, with 14 bases between. The CDR3 consists of 15 residues. The V gene's germline CDR1 is SGHTA and CDR2 FQGNSA. CDR3 nucleotide sequence: TGTGCCAGCAGCTTAGATATCCGGACCGGCAACATTCAGTACTTC. It encodes CASSLDIRTGNIQYF.

The table lists this clonotype with a few counts. V gene TRBV7-2 combines with J gene TRBJ2-7, with TRBD2 as a possible D gene (5 bases). This CDR3 contains 15 residues. The V end was cut by 1 base, the J end by 4 bases, with 14 bases between. Looked up from germline, CDR1 is SGHTA and CDR2 is FQGNSA. CDR3 protein: CASSLEERPGYEQYV. CDR3 DNA: TGTGCCAGCAGCTTAGAGGAGCGGCCCGGATACGAGCAGTACGTC.